Listed below are T cell receptor beta chains from one sample, sequenced in a study of T cells after yellow fever vaccination. TCRdb recomputed calls from the 5' RACE reads with MiXCR, one row per CDR3 protein. The sample yields over 300,000 distinct CDR3 sequences, approximately 4% seen once. This material consisted of PBMCs, taken 5 days after the yellow fever booster vaccination. The receptors were sampled from a man aged 18-30 years who received the YFV17D yellow fever vaccine. The CDR3 runs from the conserved cysteine through the conserved F or W. D genes are given only for firm matches. Only part of the rows carry a size: once, few, many, or a class if the clone is expanded.

TRBV12-3/TRBV12-4	.	.	TRBJ1-5	15	TGTGCCAGCGGGAAGGGGGGAAGGGGCAATCAGCCCCAGCATTTT	CASGKGGRGNQPQHF
TRBV29-1	TRBD1	many	TRBJ1-6	17	TGCAGCGTTACCACAGGGGACCCTAGCTCCTATAATTCACCCCTCCACTTT	CSVTTGDPSSYNSPLHF
TRBV5-6	.	few	TRBJ1-2	14	TGTGCCAGCAACCCGGGAGGGGGGAACTATGGCTACACCTTC	CASNPGGGNYGYTF
TRBV10-3	.	.	TRBJ2-6	16	TGTGCCATCAGTGCTCCCTCGGGGGCCGGGGCCAACGTCCTGACTTTC	CAISAPSGAGANVLTF
TRBV6-1	TRBD1	few	TRBJ2-3	13	TGTGCCAACCGGGACAGGGTCACAGATACGCAGTATTTT	CANRDRVTDTQYF
TRBV4-1	TRBD2	.	TRBJ2-1	16	TGCGCCAGCAGCCAAGGAGGCAGCGGGGGTTACAATGAGCAGTTCTTC	CASSQGGSGGYNEQFF
TRBV29-1	.	many	TRBJ2-1	13	TGCAGCGCGCAGACAGGTTCCTACAATGAGCAGTTCTTC	CSAQTGSYNEQFF
TRBV6-4	TRBD1	many	TRBJ2-1	15	TGTGCCAGCCGACCTGGGACAGGGGATTACAATGAGCAGTTCTTC	CASRPGTGDYNEQFF
TRBV12-3/TRBV12-4	.	few	TRBJ2-5	15	TGTGCCAGCAGTGCGGTTGTTGGTAGCCAAGAGACCCAGTACTTC	CASSAVVGSQETQYF
TRBV13	.	.	TRBJ2-2	14	TGTGCCAGCAGCTTATTTTGGGTTCCCGGGGAGCTGTTTTTT	CASSLFWVPGELFF
TRBV5-1	.	few	TRBJ2-1	14	TGCGCCAGCAGCCCCGGGGGAGGTGACAATGAGCAGTTCTTC	CASSPGGGDNEQFF
TRBV5-1	.	.	TRBJ2-3	16	TGCGCCAGCAGCCCTCCGACGGGCGGAAGCACAGATACGCAGTATTTT	CASSPPTGGSTDTQYF
TRBV12-3/TRBV12-4	.	many	TRBJ2-5	13	TGTGCCAGCAGTTTCGCCGCCCAAGAGACCCAGTACTTC	CASSFAAQETQYF
TRBV12-3/TRBV12-4	.	many	TRBJ2-2	13	TGTGCCAGCAGTTCGAGCTACACCGGGGAGCTGTTTTTT	CASSSSYTGELFF
TRBV4-3	.	few	TRBJ1-5	14	TGCGCCAGCAGCCAAGAAAACAGCAATCAGCCCCAGCATTTT	CASSQENSNQPQHF
TRBV5-1	.	few	TRBJ2-2	13	TGCGCCAGCAGCTCGGCGGGACCCGGGGAGCTGTTTTTT	CASSSAGPGELFF
TRBV2	TRBD1	few	TRBJ1-2	13	TGTGCCAGCAGTGAGGGGACAGGGGTTGGCTACACCTTC	CASSEGTGVGYTF
TRBV7-2	.	many	TRBJ1-5	17	TGTGCCAGCAGCCCCGGGCAGGGCAGGGGCAGCAATCAGCCCCAGCATTTT	CASSPGQGRGSNQPQHF
TRBV7-3	TRBD1	few	TRBJ1-1	16	TGTGCCAGCAGCCTGGGAGGGGGCGGTATGAACACTGAAGCTTTCTTT	CASSLGGGGMNTEAFF
TRBV6-6	TRBD2	few	TRBJ2-3	15	TGTGCCAGCCACAGGGAGCGGGGGGGCTCAGATACGCAGTATTTT	CASHRERGGSDTQYF
TRBV19	.	few	TRBJ1-2	10	TGTGCCAGTAGTTCCTATGGCTACACCTTC	CASSSYGYTF
TRBV7-2	.	many	TRBJ2-5	13	TGTGCCAGCAGCTTTCCGGGGTCGGAGACCCAGTACTTC	CASSFPGSETQYF
TRBV5-4	TRBD1	.	TRBJ2-1	15	TGTGCCAGCAGCTTATCGGGACAGGGTACCAATGAGCAGTTCTTC	CASSLSGQGTNEQFF
TRBV2	TRBD1	few	TRBJ1-6	15	TGTGCCAGCAGTGAAAGACAGGGGTGGAATTCACCCCTCCACTTT	CASSERQGWNSPLHF